This TCR beta chain was sequenced for a study of OX40 agonist ivuxolimab in advanced cancers. Whole-study findings and limits: There were also nonresponders showing low normalized T-cell clonal expansion. Compared with CD4+, CD8+ T cells on average had more expanded clones.

Assay: immunoSEQ multiplex PCR; the TCRdb copy retains only in-frame clones and omits some. The data show 48,000 or so clones, with about 81% seen just once and 7.3% held by the top ten. Only a few counts were recorded for this clone. Its antigen is not identified. The CDR3 has 16 residues. Germline V gene lookup returns CDR1 MNHNY and CDR2 SVGAGI (reference sequence). V gave up 6 bases and J gave up 0 bases; unmatched junction bases: 7. This clonotype was obtained from an adult with an advanced solid tumor such as melanoma, head and neck, liver or kidney cancer. The specimen was CD4+ or CD8+ T cells sorted from blood, collected in a trial of the OX40 agonist ivuxolimab. This chain uses TRBV6-6 with TRBJ2-1; TRBD2 matches at 8 bases. The CDR3 DNA reads as TGTGCCAGCAGGTATAGCGGGGCGAGCTCCTACAATGAGCAGTTCTTC. Residues: CASRYSGASSYNEQFF.